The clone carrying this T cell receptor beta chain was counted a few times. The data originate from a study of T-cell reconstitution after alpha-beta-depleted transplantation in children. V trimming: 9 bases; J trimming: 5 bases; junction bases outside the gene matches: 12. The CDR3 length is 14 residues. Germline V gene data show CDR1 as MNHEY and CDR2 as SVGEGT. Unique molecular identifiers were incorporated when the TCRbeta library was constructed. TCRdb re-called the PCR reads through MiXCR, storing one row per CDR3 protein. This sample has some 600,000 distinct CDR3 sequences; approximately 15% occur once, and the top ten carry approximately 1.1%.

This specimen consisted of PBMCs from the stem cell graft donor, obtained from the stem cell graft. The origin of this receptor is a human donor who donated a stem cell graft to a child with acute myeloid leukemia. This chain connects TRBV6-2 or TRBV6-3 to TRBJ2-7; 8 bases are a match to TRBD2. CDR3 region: CASNQPGLDHEQYF. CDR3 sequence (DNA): TGTGCCAGTAACCAACCGGGACTAGACCACGAGCAGTACTTC.